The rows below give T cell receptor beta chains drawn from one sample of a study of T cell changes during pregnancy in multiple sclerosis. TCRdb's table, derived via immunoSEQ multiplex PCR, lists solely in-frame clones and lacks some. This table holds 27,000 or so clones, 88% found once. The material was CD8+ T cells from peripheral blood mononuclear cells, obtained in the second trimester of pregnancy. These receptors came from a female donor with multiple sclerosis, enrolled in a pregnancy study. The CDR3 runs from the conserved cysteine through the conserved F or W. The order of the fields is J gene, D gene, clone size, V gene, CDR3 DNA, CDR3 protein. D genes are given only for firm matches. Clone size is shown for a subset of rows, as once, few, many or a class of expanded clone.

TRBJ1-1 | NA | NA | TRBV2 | TGTGCCAGCAGCGAACCCCCGGTGAACACTGAAGCTTTCTTT | CASSEPPVNTEAFF
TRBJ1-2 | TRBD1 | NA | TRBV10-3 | TGTGCCATCAGTGAGTCGACAGGGGGCATCGGTGGCTACACCTTC | CAISESTGGIGGYTF
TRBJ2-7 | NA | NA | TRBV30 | TGTGCCTGGAGTGTACCAGGGTACGGTAGCCCCTACGAGCAGTACTTC | CAWSVPGYGSPYEQYF
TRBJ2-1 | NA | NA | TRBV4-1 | TGCGCCAGCAGCCCCGCGGGCAATGAGCAGTTCTTC | CASSPAGNEQFF
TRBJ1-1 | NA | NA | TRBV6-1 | TGTGCCAGCAGTGACAAGAGACAGTCGAACACTGAAGCTTTCTTT | CASSDKRQSNTEAFF
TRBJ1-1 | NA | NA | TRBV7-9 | TGTGCCAGCAGCTTTCGGATAACAGACAATACTGAAGCTTTCTTT | CASSFRITDNTEAFF
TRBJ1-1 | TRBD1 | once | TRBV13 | TGTGCCAGCAGCAACAGGGGGGACGGGACTGAAGCTTTCTTT | CASSNRGDGTEAFF
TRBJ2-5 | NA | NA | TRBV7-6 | TGTGCCAGCAGCTTGGGGACTGATCACGGGGAAGAGACCCAGTACTTC | CASSLGTDHGEETQYF
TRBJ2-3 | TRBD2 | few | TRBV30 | TGTGCCTGGAGTGTACTAGCGGGGGGGCCAGATACGCAGTATTTT | CAWSVLAGGPDTQYF
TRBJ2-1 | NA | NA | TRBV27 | TGTGCCAGCAGTCAAACTAGGTACAATGAGCAGTTCTTC | CASSQTRYNEQFF
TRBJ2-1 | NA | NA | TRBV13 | TGTGCCAGCAGCTCGTGGGGGCTTCGAGAGCAGTTCTTC | CASSSWGLREQFF
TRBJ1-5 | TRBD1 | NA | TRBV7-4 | TGTGCCAGCAGCTTGTACCGGGACAGGGGACAGCCCCAGCATTTT | CASSLYRDRGQPQHF
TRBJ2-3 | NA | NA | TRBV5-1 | TGCGCCAGCAGCTTGTACGGGGGAGGTTCAGATACGCAGTATTTT | CASSLYGGGSDTQYF
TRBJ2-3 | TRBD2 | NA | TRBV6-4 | TGTGCCAGCAGTGATGGGCGCTCCGGGGGGGATACGCAGTATTTT | CASSDGRSGGDTQYF
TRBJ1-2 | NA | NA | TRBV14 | TGTGCCAGCAGCCCCCGCCAGTACGGGTTCAACTATGGCTACACCTTC | CASSPRQYGFNYGYTF
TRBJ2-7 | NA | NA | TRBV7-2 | TGTGCCAGCAGTTGGGACATTGACTACGAGCAGTACTTC | CASSWDIDYEQYF
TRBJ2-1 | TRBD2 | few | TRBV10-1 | TGCGCCAGCAGTGACCCGGGACTAGTCGATGAGCAGTTCTTC | CASSDPGLVDEQFF
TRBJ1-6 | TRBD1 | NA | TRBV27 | TGTGCCAGCAGACCTACCGGGACAGGGGATTTTTCACCCCTCCACTTT | CASRPTGTGDFSPLHF
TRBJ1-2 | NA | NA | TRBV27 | TGTGCCAGCGGCCTCCAGGCTTACTATGGCTACACCTTC | CASGLQAYYGYTF
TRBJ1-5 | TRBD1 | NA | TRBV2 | TGTGCCAGCAGTGACCAGGACAGGGGAGCTCAGCCCCAGCATTTT | CASSDQDRGAQPQHF
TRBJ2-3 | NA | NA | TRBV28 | TGTGCCAGCAGCCCTCTAGCGCCAAGCACAGATACGCAGTATTTT | CASSPLAPSTDTQYF
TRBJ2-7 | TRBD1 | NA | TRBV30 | TGTGCCAGTGGACAGGGGGACTACGAGCAGTACTTC | CASGQGDYEQYF
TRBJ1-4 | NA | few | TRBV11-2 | TGTGCCAGCAGCTTAGTCGGGTCAGAGCTGTTTTTT | CASSLVGSELFF
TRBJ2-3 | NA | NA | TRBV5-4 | TGTGCCAGCACCCCCCGTGGCGGAGATAGCACAGATACGCAGTATTTT | CASTPRGGDSTDTQYF
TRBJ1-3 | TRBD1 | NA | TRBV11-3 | TGTGCCAGCAGCTTACCGGGACAGGGCCTTTCTGGAAACACCATATATTTT | CASSLPGQGLSGNTIYF
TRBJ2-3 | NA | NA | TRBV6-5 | TGTGCCAGCAGTTACACAGGGATCCTCACAGATACGCAGTATTTT | CASSYTGILTDTQYF
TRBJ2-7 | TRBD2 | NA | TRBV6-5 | TGTGCCAGCAGTTACTCGGGCGGGGGGGGTTACGAGCAGTACTTC | CASSYSGGGGYEQYF
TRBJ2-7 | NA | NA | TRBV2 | TGTGCCAGCAGGGAGGGGAGCTCCTACGAGCAGTACTTC | CASREGSSYEQYF
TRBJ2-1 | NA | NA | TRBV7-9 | TGTGCCAGCAGTCCTCAGTCGGGCGGGGCCTCCAATGAGCAGTTCTTC | CASSPQSGGASNEQFF
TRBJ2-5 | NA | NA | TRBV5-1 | TGCGCCAGCAGCCGCGGGACAGTTCAAGAGACCCAGTACTTC | CASSRGTVQETQYF
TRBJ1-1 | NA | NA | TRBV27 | TGTGCCAGCAGTTTGTACAGCATGAACACTGAAGCTTTCTTT | CASSLYSMNTEAFF
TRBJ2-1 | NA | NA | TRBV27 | TGTGCCAGCAGTTTCGGGACCTACAATGAGCAGTTCTTC | CASSFGTYNEQFF
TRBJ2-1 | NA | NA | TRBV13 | TGTGCCAGCAGCTTAGGCCTTAGGACTTCCTCCTACAATGAGCAGTTCTTC | CASSLGLRTSSYNEQFF
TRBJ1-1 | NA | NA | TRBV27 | TGTGCCAGCACCCGTGGACAGTCTATGAACACTGAAGCTTTCTTT | CASTRGQSMNTEAFF
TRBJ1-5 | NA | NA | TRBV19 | TGTGCCAGTAGTGAGACCCGCGGGGTCAATCAGCCCCAGCATTTT | CASSETRGVNQPQHF
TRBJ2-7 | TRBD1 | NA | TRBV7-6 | TGTGCCAGCAGCTTAGGTGACAGGGGGTCCTACGAGCAGTACTTC | CASSLGDRGSYEQYF
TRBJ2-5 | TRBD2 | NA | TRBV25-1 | TGTGCCAGCAGTGAATGGGAGGGGAAAGAGCAGTACTTC | CASSEWEGKEQYF
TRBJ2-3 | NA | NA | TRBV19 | TGTGCCAGTAGTCCATCGGGACACCCCTACACAGATACGCAGTATTTT | CASSPSGHPYTDTQYF
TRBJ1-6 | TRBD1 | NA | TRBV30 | TGTGCCTGGAGTGTACTTGGACAGGAGAATTCACCCCTCCACTTT | CAWSVLGQENSPLHF
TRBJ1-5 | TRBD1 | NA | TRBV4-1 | TGCGCCAGCAGCCAGATACAGGGGGATCAGCCCCAGCATTTT | CASSQIQGDQPQHF
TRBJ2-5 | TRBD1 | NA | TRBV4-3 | TGCGCCAGCAGCCAAGAAGGACAGGGGGCCGCTAAGAACTACTTC | CASSQEGQGAAKNYF
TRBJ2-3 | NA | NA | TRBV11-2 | TGTGCCAGCAGCTTAGTAGGCGGGGGCCCAGGGGATACGCAGTATTTT | CASSLVGGGPGDTQYF
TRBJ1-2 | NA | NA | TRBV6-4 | TGTGCCAGCAGAGGACAGTCTGTCGGCTACACCTTC | CASRGQSVGYTF
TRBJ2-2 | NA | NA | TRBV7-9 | TGTGCCAGCAGCTCCTATACGGACACCGGGGAGCTGTTTTTT | CASSSYTDTGELFF
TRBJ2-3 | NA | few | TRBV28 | TGTGCCAGCAGTCTCCCCGGGGAGATGGCAGATACGCAGTATTTT | CASSLPGEMADTQYF
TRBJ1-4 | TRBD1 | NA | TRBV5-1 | TGCGCCAGCAGCTTCCGGGACAGGGGGCAGGAAAAACTGTTTTTT | CASSFRDRGQEKLFF
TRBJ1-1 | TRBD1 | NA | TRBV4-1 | TGCGCCAGCAGCCAAAGAGGGGGCGCGGGATTAAACACTGAAGCTTTCTTT | CASSQRGGAGLNTEAFF
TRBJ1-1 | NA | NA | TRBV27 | TGTGCCAGCAGTCTGACTATGAACACTGAAGCTTTCTTT | CASSLTMNTEAFF
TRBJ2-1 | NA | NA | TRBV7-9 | TGTGCCAGCAGCAGCCGGGGGGCATCATACAATGAGCAGTTCTTC | CASSSRGASYNEQFF
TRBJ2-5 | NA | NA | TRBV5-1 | TGCGCCAGCATGGGTGGAACTAGCTATATGGAGACCCAGTACTTC | CASMGGTSYMETQYF